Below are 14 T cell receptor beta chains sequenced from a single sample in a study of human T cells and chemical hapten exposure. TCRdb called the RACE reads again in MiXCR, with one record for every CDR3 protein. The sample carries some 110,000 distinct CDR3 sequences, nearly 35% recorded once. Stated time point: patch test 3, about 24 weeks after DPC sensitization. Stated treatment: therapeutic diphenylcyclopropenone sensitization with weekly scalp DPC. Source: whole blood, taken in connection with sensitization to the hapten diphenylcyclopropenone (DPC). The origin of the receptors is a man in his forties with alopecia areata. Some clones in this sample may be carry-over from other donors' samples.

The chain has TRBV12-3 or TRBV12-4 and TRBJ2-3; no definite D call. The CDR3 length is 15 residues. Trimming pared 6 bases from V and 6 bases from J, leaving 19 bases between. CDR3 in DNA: TGTGCCAGCAGCTCCCTGGTTGGCTTGGGCGATACGCAGTATTTT. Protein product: CASSSLVGLGDTQYF.

This CDR3 is CASSLDQTGTEAFF. For the CDR3, the DNA is TGTGCCAGCAGTCTCGACCAGACAGGCACTGAAGCTTTCTTT. The gene calls are TRBV12-3 or TRBV12-4 and TRBJ1-1, with TRBD1 as a possible D gene (6 bases). Deletions cut 5 bases from V and 4 bases from J, with 14 bases between. CDR3 size: 14 residues.

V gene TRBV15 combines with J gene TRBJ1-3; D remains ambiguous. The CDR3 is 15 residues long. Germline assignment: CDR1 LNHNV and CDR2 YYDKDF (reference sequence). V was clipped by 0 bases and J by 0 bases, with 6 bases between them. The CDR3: CATSRDLFSGNTIYF. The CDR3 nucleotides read TGTGCCACCAGCAGAGATCTGTTCTCTGGAAACACCATATATTTT.

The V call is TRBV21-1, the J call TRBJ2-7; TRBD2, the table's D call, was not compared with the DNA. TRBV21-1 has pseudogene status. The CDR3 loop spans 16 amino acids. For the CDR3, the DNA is TGTGCCAGCAGGCCTGAGGGGACTAGCGGGAGTTACGAGCAGTACGTC. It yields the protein CASRPEGTSGSYEQYV.

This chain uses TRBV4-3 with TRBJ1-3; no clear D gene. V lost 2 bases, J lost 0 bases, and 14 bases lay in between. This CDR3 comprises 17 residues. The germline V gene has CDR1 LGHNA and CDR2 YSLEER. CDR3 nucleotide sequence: TGCGCCAGCAGCCAATTATTAGCAGGTATCTCTGGAAACACCATATATTTT. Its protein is CASSQLLAGISGNTIYF.

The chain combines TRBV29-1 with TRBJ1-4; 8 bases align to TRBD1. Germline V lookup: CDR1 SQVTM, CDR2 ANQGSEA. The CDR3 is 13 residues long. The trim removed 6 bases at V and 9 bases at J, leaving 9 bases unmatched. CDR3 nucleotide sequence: TGCAGCGTGACAGGGGAGGCAATGAAAAAACTGTTTTTT. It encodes CSVTGEAMKKLFF.

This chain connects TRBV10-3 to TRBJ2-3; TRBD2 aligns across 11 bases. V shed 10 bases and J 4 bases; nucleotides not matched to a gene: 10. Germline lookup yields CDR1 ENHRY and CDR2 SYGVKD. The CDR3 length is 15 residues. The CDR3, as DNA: TGTGCCACCGTCGCCCTAGCGGGAGGAGCAGATACGCAGTATTTT. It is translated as CATVALAGGADTQYF.

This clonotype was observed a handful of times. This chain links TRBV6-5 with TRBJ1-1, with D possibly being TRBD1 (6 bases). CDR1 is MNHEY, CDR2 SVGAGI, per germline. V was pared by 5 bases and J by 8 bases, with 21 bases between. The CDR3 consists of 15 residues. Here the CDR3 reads CASSNRAERGSEAFF. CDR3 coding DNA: TGTGCCAGCAGTAACAGGGCTGAACGGGGTAGCGAAGCTTTCTTT.

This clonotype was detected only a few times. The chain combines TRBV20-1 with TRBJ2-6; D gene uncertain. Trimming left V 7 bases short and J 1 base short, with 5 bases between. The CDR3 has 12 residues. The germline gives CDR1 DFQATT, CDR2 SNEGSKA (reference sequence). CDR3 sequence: CSVGSGANVLTF. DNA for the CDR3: TGCAGTGTAGGTTCTGGGGCCAACGTCCTGACTTTC.

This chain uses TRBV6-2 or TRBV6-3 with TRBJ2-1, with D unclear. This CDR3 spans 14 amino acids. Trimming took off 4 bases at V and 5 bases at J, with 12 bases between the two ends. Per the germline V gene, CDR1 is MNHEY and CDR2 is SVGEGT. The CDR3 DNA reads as TGTGCCAGCAGTTCCCCGGCCCTTGACAATGAGCAGTTCTTC. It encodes CASSSPALDNEQFF.

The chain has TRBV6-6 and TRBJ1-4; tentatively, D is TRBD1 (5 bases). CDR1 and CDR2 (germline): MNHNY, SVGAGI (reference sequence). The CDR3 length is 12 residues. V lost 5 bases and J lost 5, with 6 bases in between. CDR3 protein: CASSPGNEKLFF. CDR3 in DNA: TGTGCCAGCAGTCCAGGGAATGAAAAACTGTTTTTT.

Here the CDR3 DNA reads TGTGCCAGCAGCTTGTCCCGGGACTCCCAAGAGACCCAGTACTTC. Protein sequence: CASSLSRDSQETQYF. The rearrangement uses TRBV5-6 and TRBJ2-5; possible D gene TRBD2, 6 bases. This CDR3 comprises 15 residues. Trimming shortened V by 1 base and J by 1 base, and 11 bases separated the two germline ends. Germline values: CDR1 SGHDT, CDR2 YYEEEE.

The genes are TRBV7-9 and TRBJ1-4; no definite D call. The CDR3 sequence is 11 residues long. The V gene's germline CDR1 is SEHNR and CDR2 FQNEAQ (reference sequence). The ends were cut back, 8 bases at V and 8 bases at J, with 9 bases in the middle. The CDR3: CASLRGEKLFF. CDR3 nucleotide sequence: TGTGCCAGCCTCCGAGGAGAAAAACTGTTTTTT.

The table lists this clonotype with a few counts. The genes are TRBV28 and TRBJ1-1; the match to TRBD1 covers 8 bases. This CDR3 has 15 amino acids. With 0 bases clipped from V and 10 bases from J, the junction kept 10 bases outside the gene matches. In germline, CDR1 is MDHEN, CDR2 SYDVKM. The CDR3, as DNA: TGTGCCAGCAGTTTATGGGGACAGGCCCAATTCGGAGCTTTCTTT. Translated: CASSLWGQAQFGAFF.